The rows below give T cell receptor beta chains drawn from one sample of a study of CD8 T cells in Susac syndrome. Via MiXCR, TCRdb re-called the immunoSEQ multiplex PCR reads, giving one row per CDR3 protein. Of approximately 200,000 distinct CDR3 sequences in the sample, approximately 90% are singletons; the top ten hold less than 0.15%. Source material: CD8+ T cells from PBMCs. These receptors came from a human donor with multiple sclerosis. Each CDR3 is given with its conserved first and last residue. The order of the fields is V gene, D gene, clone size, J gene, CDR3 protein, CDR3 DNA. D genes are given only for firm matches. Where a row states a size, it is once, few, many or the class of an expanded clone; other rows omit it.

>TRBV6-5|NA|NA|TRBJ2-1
CASSTSGTFNEQFF
TGTGCCAGCTCAACGTCCGGGACTTTCAATGAGCAGTTCTTC
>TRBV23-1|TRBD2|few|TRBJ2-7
CASSRDGRYEQYF
TGCGCCAGCAGTCGTGACGGGAGGTACGAGCAGTACTTC
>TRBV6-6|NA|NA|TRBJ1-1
CASSPGADLGPTEAFF
TGTGCCAGCAGTCCCGGGGCGGATTTGGGCCCGACTGAAGCTTTCTTT
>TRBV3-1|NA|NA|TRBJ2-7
CASSQASGLLVYEQYF
TGTGCCAGCAGCCAAGCCAGCGGCCTGCTGGTCTACGAGCAGTACTTC
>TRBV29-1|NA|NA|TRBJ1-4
CSVEDSGRIF
TGCAGCGTTGAGGACAGCGGCCGGATTTTT
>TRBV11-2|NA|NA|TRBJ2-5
CASSLETQYF
TGTGCCAGCAGCTTAGAGACCCAGTACTTC
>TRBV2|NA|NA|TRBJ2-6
CASGLVGANVLTF
TGTGCCAGCGGATTGGTGGGGGCCAACGTCCTGACTTTC
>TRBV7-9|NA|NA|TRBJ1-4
CASSPSRGEKLFF
TGTGCCAGCAGCCCCTCCCGGGGTGAAAAACTGTTTTTT
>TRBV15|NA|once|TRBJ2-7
CATSNAGNYEQYF
TGTGCCACCAGCAATGCAGGGAACTACGAGCAGTACTTC
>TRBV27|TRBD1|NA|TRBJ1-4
CASTETGNEKLFF
TGTGCCAGCACGGAGACAGGGAATGAAAAACTGTTTTTT
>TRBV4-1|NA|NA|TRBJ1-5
CASSQDDSYNQPQHF
TGCGCCAGCAGCCAAGACGACAGCTACAATCAGCCCCAGCATTTT
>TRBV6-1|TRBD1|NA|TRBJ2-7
CASSELTGSSYEQYF
TGTGCCAGCAGTGAGCTGACAGGGTCCTCCTACGAGCAGTACTTC
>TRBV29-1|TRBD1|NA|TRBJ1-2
CSVESGQARTGYGYTF
TGCAGCGTTGAGTCCGGACAGGCGAGAACAGGCTATGGCTACACCTTC
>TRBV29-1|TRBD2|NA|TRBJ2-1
CSGTSGGKFF
TGCAGCGGGACTAGCGGGGGGAAGTTCTTC
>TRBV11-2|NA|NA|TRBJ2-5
CASRPHGRGDQYF
TGTGCCAGCAGACCGCATGGAAGAGGGGACCAGTACTTC
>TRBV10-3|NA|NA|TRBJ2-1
CATKTGSYNEQFF
TGTGCCACCAAGACTGGCTCCTACAATGAGCAGTTCTTC
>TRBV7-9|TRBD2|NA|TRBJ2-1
CASTQGGLAGEYNEQFF
TGTGCCAGCACCCAGGGGGGTCTAGCGGGAGAGTACAATGAGCAGTTCTTC
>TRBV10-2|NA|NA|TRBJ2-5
CASSDPNSRDTQETQYF
TGCGCCAGCAGTGACCCGAATTCCCGGGACACACAAGAGACCCAGTACTTC
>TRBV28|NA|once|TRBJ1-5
CASSFQQGNQPQHF
TGTGCCAGCAGTTTTCAGCAGGGGAATCAGCCCCAGCATTTT
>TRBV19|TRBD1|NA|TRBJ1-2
CASSKGTGTNYGYTF
TGTGCCAGTAGTAAGGGGACAGGGACTAACTATGGCTACACCTTC
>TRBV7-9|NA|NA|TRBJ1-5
CASSLDGGLREDQPQHF
TGTGCCAGCAGCTTAGATGGGGGGCTTAGGGAGGATCAGCCCCAGCATTTT
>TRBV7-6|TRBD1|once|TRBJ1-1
CASSPWDRAWTEAFF
TGTGCCAGCAGCCCGTGGGACAGGGCGTGGACTGAAGCTTTCTTT
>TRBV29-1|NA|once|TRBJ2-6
CSVEDPFSGANVLTF
TGCAGCGTTGAAGATCCCTTCTCTGGGGCCAACGTCCTGACTTTC
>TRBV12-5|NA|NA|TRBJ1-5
CASGLGGVGNQPQHF
TGTGCTAGTGGCCTGGGGGGCGTCGGCAATCAGCCCCAGCATTTT
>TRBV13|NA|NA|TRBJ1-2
CASSLYAGVYGYTF
TGTGCCAGCAGCTTGTATGCGGGAGTCTATGGCTACACCTTC
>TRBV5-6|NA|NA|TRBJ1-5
CASSLGPDGNQPQHF
TGTGCCAGCAGCTTGGGCCCCGATGGGAATCAGCCCCAGCATTTT
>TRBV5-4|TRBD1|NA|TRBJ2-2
CASSFGQGPGELFF
TGTGCCAGCAGCTTCGGACAGGGGCCAGGGGAGCTGTTTTTT
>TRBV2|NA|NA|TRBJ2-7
CASSAEGALGDEQYF
TGTGCCAGCAGTGCGGAGGGGGCGCTGGGTGACGAGCAGTACTTC
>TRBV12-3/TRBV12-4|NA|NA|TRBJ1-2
CASSQDRQSSNYGYTF
TGTGCCAGCAGTCAAGACAGGCAGTCATCTAACTATGGCTACACCTTC
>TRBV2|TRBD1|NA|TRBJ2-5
CASRYRGEETQYF
TGTGCCAGCAGGTACAGGGGAGAAGAGACCCAGTACTTC
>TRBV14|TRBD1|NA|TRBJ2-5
CASSPEGQGETQYF
TGTGCCAGCAGTCCGGAGGGACAGGGAGAGACCCAGTACTTC
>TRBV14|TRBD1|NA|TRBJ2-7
CASSLDRVHYEQYF
TGTGCCAGCAGCCTGGACAGGGTCCACTACGAGCAGTACTTC
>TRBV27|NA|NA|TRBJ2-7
CASSPGEGLIEQYF
TGTGCCAGCAGTCCCGGAGAAGGACTCATTGAGCAGTACTTC
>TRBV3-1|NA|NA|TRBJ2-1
CASSQPLGRNEQFF
TGTGCCAGCAGCCAACCCCTTGGGCGCAATGAGCAGTTCTTC
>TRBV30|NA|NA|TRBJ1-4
CAWAGPENEKLFF
TGTGCCTGGGCGGGACCGGAGAATGAAAAACTGTTTTTT
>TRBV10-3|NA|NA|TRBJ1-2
CAIWGEASQWGGYTF
TGTGCCATCTGGGGGGAGGCCTCCCAATGGGGTGGCTACACCTTC
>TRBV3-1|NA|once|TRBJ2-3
CASSQEAGLLTDTQYF
TGTGCCAGCAGCCAAGAGGCGGGCCTACTCACAGATACGCAGTATTTT
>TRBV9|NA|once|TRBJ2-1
CASSPPGVHEQFF
TGTGCCAGCAGCCCACCGGGGGTCCATGAGCAGTTCTTC
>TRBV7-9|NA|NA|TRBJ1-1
CATGQTNTEAFF
TGTGCCACAGGACAGACGAACACTGAAGCTTTCTTT
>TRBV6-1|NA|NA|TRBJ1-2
CASLDRTNYGYTF
TGTGCCAGCCTCGACAGGACTAACTATGGCTACACCTTC
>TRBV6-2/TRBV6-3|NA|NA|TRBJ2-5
CASSRKPSSSLRETQYF
TGTGCCAGCAGCCGAAAACCCTCTAGCTCGCTCCGGGAGACCCAGTACTTC
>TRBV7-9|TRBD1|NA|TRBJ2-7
CASSISTGVDNEQYF
TGTGCCAGCAGCATTTCGACAGGGGTTGACAACGAGCAGTACTTC
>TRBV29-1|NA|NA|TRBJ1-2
CSVEGEGEEGYTF
TGCAGCGTTGAGGGCGAAGGGGAGGAAGGCTACACCTTC
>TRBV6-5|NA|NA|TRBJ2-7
CASSWGRGYEQYF
TGTGCCAGCAGTTGGGGGAGAGGGTACGAGCAGTACTTC
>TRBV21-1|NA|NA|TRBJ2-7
CASKGGWHRGPDEQYF
TGTGCCAGCAAGGGAGGATGGCACAGGGGTCCCGACGAGCAGTACTTC
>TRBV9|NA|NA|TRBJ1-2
CASSAGVGYGYTF
TGTGCCAGCAGCGCAGGGGTTGGATATGGCTACACCTTC
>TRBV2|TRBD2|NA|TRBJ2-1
CASSPTSGSFYEQFF
TGTGCCAGCAGTCCGACTAGCGGGAGTTTCTATGAGCAGTTCTTC
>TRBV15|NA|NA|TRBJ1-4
CATRADMWGSNEKLFF
TGTGCCACCAGAGCGGACATGTGGGGTTCTAATGAAAAACTGTTTTTT
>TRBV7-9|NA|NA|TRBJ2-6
CASSFAGAPGANVLTF
TGTGCCAGCAGCTTTGCAGGGGCTCCTGGGGCCAACGTCCTGACTTTC
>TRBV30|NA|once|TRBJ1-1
CAWTERTEAFF
TGTGCCTGGACCGAGAGAACTGAAGCTTTCTTT
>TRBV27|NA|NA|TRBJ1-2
CASSSPLRGYGYTF
TGTGCCAGCAGTTCCCCGTTACGGGGCTATGGCTACACCTTC
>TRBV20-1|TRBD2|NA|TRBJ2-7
CSARRRESAYEQYF
TGCAGTGCTAGAAGGCGGGAGTCTGCCTACGAGCAGTACTTC
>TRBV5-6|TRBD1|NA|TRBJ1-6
CASSSTGISPLHF
TGTGCCAGCAGTTCGACAGGGATTTCACCCCTCCACTTT
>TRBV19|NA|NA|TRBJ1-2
CASTPTGSYGYTF
TGTGCCAGTACTCCTACAGGGAGCTATGGCTACACCTTC
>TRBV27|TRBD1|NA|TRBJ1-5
CASRPLTGGGQPQHF
TGTGCCAGCAGACCCCTGACAGGGGGGGGACAGCCCCAGCATTTT
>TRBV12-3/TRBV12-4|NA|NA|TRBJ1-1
CASTFLGGANTEAFF
TGTGCCAGCACCTTTCTGGGGGGCGCGAACACTGAAGCTTTCTTT
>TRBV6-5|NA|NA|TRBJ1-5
CASSSDGGLEPQHF
TGTGCCAGCAGTTCGGACGGCGGTCTGGAGCCCCAGCATTTT